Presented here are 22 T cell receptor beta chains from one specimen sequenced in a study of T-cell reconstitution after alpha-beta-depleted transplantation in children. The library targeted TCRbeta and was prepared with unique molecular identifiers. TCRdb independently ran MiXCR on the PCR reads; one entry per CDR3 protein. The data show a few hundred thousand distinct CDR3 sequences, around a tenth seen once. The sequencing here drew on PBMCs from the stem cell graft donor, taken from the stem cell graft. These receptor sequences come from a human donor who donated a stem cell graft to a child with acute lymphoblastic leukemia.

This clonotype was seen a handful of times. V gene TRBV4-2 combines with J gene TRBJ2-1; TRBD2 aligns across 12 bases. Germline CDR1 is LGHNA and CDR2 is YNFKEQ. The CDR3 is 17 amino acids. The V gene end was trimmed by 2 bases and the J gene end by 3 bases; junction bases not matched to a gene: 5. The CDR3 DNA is TGTGCCAGCAGCCAATTGACTAGCGGGAGTAACTACAATGAGCAGTTCTTC. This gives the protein CASSQLTSGSNYNEQFF.

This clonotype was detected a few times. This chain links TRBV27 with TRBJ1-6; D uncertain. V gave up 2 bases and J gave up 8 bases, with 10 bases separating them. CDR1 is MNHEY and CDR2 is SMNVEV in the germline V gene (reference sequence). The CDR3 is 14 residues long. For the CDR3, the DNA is TGTGCCAGCAGTTTAGATGGATCCCATTCACCCCTCCACTTT. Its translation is CASSLDGSHSPLHF.

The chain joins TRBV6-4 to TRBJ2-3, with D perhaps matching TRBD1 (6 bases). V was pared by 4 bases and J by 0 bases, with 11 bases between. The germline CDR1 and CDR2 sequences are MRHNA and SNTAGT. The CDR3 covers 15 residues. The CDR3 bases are TGTGCCAGCAGTGTGGGACAATCTAGCACAGATACGCAGTATTTT. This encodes CASSVGQSSTDTQYF.

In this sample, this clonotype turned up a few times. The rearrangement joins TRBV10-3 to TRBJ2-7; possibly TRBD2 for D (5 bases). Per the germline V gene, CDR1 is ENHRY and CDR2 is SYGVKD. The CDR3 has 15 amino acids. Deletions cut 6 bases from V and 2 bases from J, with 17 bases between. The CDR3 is CAIRGGSGMAYEQYF. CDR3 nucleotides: TGTGCCATCAGGGGCGGGTCGGGGATGGCCTACGAGCAGTACTTC.

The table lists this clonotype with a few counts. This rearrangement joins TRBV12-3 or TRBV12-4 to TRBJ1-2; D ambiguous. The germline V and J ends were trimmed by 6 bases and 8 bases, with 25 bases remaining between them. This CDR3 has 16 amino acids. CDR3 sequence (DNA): TGTGCCAGCAGGCTTCCTCCCGGGCCCCATAGAGGAGGCTACACCTTC. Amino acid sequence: CASRLPPGPHRGGYTF.

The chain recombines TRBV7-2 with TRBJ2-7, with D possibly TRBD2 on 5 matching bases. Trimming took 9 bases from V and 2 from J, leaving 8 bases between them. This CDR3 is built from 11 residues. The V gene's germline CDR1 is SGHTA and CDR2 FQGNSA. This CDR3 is CASEAAYEQYF. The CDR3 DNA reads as TGTGCCAGTGAAGCGGCCTACGAGCAGTACTTC. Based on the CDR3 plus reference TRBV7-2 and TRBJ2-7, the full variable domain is GAGVSQSPSNKVTEKGKDVELRCDPISGHTALYWYRQSLGQGLEFLIYFQGNSAPDKSGLPSDRFSAERTGGSVSTLTIQRTQQEDSAVYLCASEAAYEQYFGPGTRLTVT.

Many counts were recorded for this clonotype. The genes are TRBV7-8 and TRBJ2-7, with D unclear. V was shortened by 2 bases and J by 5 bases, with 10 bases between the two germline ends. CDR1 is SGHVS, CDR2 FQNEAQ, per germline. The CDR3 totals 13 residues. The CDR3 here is CASSLSRPDEQYF. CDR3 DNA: TGTGCCAGCAGCTTATCCCGACCCGACGAGCAGTACTTC.

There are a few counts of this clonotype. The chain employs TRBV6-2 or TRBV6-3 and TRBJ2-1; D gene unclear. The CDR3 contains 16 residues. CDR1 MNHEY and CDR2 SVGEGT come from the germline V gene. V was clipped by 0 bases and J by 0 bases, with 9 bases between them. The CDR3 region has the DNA TGTGCCAGCAGTTACTCCTCCGGGCTCTCCTACAATGAGCAGTTCTTC. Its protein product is CASSYSSGLSYNEQFF.

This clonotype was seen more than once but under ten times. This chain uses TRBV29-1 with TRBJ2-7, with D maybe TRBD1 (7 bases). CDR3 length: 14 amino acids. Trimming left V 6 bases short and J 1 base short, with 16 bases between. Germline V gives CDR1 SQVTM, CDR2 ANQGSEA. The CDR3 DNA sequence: TGCAGCGTCGGAGGGGGCTTGGGGTCCTACGAGCAGTACTTC. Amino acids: CSVGGGLGSYEQYF.

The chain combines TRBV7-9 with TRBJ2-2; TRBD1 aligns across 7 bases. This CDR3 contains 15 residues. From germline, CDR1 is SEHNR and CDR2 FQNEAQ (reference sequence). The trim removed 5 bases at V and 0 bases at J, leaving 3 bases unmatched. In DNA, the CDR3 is TGTGCCAGCAGCCACGACAGGGCGAACACCGGGGAGCTGTTTTTT. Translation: CASSHDRANTGELFF. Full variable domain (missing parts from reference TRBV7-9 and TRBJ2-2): DTGVSQNPRHKITKRGQNVTFRCDPISEHNRLYWYRQTLGQGPEFLTYFQNEAQLEKSRLLSDRFSAERPKGSFSTLEIQRTEQGDSAMYLCASSHDRANTGELFFGEGSRLTVL.

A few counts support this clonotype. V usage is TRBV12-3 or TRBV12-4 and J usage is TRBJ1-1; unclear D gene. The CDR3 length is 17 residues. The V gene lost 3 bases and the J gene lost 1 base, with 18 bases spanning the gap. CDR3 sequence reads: CASSFPRKGGENTEAFF. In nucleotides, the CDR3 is TGTGCCAGCAGTTTCCCTAGAAAGGGTGGAGAGAACACTGAAGCTTTCTTT.

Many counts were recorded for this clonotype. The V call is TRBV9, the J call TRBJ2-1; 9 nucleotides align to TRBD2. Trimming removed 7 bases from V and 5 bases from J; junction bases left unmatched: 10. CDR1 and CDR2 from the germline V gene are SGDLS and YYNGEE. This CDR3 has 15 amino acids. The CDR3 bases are TGTGCCAGCGGACCGATAGCGGGAGCACACAATGAGCAGTTCTTC. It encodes CASGPIAGAHNEQFF.

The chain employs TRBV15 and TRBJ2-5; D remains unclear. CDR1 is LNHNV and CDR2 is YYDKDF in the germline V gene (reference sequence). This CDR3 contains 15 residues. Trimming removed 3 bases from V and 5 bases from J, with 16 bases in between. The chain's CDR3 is CATSRPGSRDETQYF. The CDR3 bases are TGTGCCACCAGCAGGCCCGGGTCGAGAGATGAGACCCAGTACTTC.

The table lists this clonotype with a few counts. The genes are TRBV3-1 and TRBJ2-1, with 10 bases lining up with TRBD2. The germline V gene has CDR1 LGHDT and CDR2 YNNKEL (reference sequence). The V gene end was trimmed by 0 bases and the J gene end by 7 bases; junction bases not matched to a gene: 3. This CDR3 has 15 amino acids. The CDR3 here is CASSQELAGQNEQFF. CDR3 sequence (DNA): TGTGCCAGCAGCCAAGAACTAGCGGGACAGAATGAGCAGTTCTTC.

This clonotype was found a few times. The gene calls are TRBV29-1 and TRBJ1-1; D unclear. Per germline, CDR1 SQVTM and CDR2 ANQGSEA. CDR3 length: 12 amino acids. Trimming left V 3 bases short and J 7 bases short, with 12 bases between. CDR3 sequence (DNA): TGCAGCGTTGATATAAGTCAGAATGAAGCTTTCTTT. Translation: CSVDISQNEAFF.

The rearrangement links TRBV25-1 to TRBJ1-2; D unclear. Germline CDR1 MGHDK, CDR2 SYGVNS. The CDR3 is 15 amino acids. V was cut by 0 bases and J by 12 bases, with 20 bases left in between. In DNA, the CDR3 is TGTGCCAGCAGTGAATATTGGGCAGGAGCTGAAGGCCACACCTTC. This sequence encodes CASSEYWAGAEGHTF.

The CDR3 DNA reads TGTGCCACCAGCAGTCGTTGGCGGGGGTCAGAGACCCAGTACTTC. Its translation: CATSSRWRGSETQYF. The chain uses TRBV15 and TRBJ2-5, with TRBD2 matching 7 bases. Germline lookup yields CDR1 LNHNV and CDR2 YYDKDF (reference sequence). This CDR3 has 15 amino acids. V trimming: 3 bases; J trimming: 4 bases; junction bases outside the gene matches: 8. The full variable domain, with the rest looked up from reference TRBV15 and TRBJ2-5, is DAMVIQNPRYQVTQFGKPVTLSCSQTLNHNVMYWYQQKSSQAPKLLFHYYDKDFNNEADTPDNFQSRRPNTSFCFLDIRSPGLGDTAMYLCATSSRWRGSETQYFGPGTRLLVL.

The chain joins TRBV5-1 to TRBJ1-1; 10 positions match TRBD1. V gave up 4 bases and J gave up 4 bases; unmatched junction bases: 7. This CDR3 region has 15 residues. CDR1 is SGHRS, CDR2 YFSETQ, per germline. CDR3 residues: CASSPGTGDSTEAFF. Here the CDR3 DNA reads TGCGCCAGCAGCCCGGGGACAGGGGATAGCACTGAAGCTTTCTTT. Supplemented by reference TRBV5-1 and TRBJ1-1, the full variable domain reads KAGVTQTPRYLIKTRGQQVTLSCSPISGHRSVSWYQQTPGQGLQFLFEYFSETQRNKGNFPGRFSGRQFSNSRSEMNVSTLELGDSALYLCASSPGTGDSTEAFFGQGTRLTVV.

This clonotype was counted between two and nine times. The CDR3 spells CASSLAQGRYNQPQHF. CDR3 DNA sequence: TGTGCCAGCAGCTTAGCGCAGGGAAGATACAATCAGCCCCAGCATTTT. The chain combines TRBV7-2 with TRBJ1-5, with D possibly TRBD1 on 5 matching bases. The length of the CDR3 is 16 residues. Germline assignment: CDR1 SGHTA and CDR2 FQGNSA. Trimming removed 0 bases from V and 3 bases from J, with 12 bases in between.

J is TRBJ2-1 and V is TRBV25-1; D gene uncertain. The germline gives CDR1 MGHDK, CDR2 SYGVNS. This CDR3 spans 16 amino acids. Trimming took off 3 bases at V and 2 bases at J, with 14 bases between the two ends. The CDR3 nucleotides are TGTGCCAGCAGTGACTACGGACCCGGAACCTACAATGAGCAGTTCTTC. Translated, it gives CASSDYGPGTYNEQFF.

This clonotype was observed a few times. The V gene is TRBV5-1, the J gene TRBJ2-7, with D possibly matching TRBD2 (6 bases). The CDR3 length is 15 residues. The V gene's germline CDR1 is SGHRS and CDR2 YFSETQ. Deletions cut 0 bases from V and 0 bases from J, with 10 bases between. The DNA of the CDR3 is TGCGCCAGCAGCTTGGGGGACTGGAGCTCCTACGAGCAGTACTTC. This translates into CASSLGDWSSYEQYF.

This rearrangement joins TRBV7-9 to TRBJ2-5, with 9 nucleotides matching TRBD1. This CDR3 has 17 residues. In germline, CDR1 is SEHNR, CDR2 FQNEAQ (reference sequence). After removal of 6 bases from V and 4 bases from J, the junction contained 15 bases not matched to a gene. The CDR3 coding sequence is TGTGCCAGCAGTACAGGGAGGGGACAGGGACCCCCAGAGACCCAGTACTTC. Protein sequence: CASSTGRGQGPPETQYF.